These T cell receptor beta chains were read from a single sample in a study of blood T cell repertoires in COVID-19. This table comes from immunoSEQ multiplex PCR, and its TCRdb copy is limited to in-frame clones, with some not included. Counted here are 200,000 to 300,000 clones, under 90% occurring once; the ten biggest clones make up about 1.7%. Input material: PBMCs or T cells enriched from blood (not recorded which). These receptors were collected from a man in his forties or fifties who had recovered from COVID-19. Both conserved end residues are part of each CDR3. A D gene is named only where the DNA matches it firmly. The size of a clone is reported for some rows only, either as once, few or many, or as a class for expanded clones.

V gene: TRBV3-1/TRBV3-2; D gene: TRBD1; clone size: -; J gene: TRBJ2-5; CDR3 protein: CASSQLGTGVQETQYF; CDR3 DNA: TGTGCCAGCAGCCAACTCGGGACAGGGGTACAAGAGACCCAGTACTTC
V gene: TRBV2; D gene: -; clone size: -; J gene: TRBJ2-2; CDR3 protein: CASSEVTAANTGELFF; CDR3 DNA: TGTGCCAGCAGTGAAGTCACAGCCGCGAACACCGGGGAGCTGTTTTTT
V gene: TRBV12-3/TRBV12-4; D gene: TRBD2; clone size: -; J gene: TRBJ2-7; CDR3 protein: CASRREGYEQYF; CDR3 DNA: TGTGCCAGCAGGAGGGAGGGCTACGAGCAGTACTTC
V gene: TRBV28; D gene: TRBD1; clone size: -; J gene: TRBJ1-5; CDR3 protein: CATTGGWQPQHF; CDR3 DNA: TGTGCCACCACAGGGGGTTGGCAGCCCCAGCATTTT
V gene: TRBV11-2; D gene: -; clone size: -; J gene: TRBJ1-2; CDR3 protein: CASSLGAAYGYTF; CDR3 DNA: TGTGCCAGCAGCTTGGGGGCAGCATATGGCTACACCTTC
V gene: TRBV4-2; D gene: TRBD1; clone size: -; J gene: TRBJ1-6; CDR3 protein: CASLPSTGDNSPLHF; CDR3 DNA: TGTGCCAGCTTACCTTCGACAGGGGATAATTCACCCCTCCACTTT
V gene: TRBV15; D gene: -; clone size: -; J gene: TRBJ1-2; CDR3 protein: CATSRGAGRGSDGYTF; CDR3 DNA: TGTGCCACCAGCAGAGGGGCGGGCAGGGGAAGTGATGGCTACACCTTC
V gene: TRBV24-1; D gene: -; clone size: -; J gene: TRBJ1-1; CDR3 protein: CATSDTGTGTLLRAFF; CDR3 DNA: TGTGCCACCAGTGATACAGGGACGGGAACCCTTTTGCGGGCTTTCTTT
V gene: TRBV5-4; D gene: TRBD2; clone size: -; J gene: TRBJ2-7; CDR3 protein: CASSPRLAGAVNEQYF; CDR3 DNA: TGTGCCAGCAGCCCTAGACTAGCGGGAGCGGTGAACGAGCAGTACTTC
V gene: TRBV7-2; D gene: -; clone size: -; J gene: TRBJ1-2; CDR3 protein: CASSLDSQGYGYTF; CDR3 DNA: TGTGCCAGCAGCTTAGACTCCCAGGGCTATGGCTACACCTTC
V gene: TRBV12-3/TRBV12-4; D gene: TRBD1; clone size: -; J gene: TRBJ2-7; CDR3 protein: CASSSGTGLEQYF; CDR3 DNA: TGTGCCAGCAGTTCCGGGACAGGGCTTGAGCAGTACTTC
V gene: TRBV6-5; D gene: TRBD2; clone size: once; J gene: TRBJ2-5; CDR3 protein: CASSYSGLAGGLTQYF; CDR3 DNA: TGTGCCAGCAGTTACTCCGGACTAGCGGGGGGGTTGACCCAGTACTTC
V gene: TRBV30; D gene: -; clone size: -; J gene: TRBJ1-3; CDR3 protein: CAWTVGGLGGNTIYF; CDR3 DNA: TGTGCCTGGACCGTGGGGGGGCTGGGGGGAAACACCATATATTTT